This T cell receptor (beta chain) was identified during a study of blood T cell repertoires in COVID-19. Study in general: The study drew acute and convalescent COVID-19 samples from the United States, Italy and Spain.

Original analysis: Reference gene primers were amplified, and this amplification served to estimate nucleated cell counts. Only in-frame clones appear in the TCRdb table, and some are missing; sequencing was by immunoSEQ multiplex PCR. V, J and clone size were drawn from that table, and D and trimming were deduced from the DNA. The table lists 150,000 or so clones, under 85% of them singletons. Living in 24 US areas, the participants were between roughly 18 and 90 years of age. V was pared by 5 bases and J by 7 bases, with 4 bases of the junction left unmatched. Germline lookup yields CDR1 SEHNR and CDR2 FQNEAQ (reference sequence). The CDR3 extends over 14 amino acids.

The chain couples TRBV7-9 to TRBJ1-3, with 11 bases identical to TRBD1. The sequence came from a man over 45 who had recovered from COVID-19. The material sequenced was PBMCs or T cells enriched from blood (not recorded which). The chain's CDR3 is CASSHWDRGNTIYF. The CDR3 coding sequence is TGTGCCAGCAGCCACTGGGACAGGGGGAACACCATATATTTT.